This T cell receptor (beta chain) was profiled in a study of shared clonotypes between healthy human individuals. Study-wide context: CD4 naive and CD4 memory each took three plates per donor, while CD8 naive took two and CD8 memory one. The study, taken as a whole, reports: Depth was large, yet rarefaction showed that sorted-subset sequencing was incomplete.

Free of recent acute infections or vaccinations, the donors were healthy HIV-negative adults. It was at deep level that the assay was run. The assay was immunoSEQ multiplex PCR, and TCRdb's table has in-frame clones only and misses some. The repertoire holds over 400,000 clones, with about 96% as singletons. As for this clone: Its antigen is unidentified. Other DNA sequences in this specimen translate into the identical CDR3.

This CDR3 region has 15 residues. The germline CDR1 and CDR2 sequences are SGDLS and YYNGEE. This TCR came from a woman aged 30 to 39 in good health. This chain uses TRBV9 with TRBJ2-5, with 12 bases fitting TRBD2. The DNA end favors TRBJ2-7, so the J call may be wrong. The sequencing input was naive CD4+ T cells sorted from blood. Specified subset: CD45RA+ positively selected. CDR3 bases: TGTGCCAGCAGCGTCGGACTAGCGGGGACCTACGAGCAGTACTTC. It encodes CASSVGLAGTYEQYF.